The 18 T cell receptor beta chains listed next were all sequenced from one sample in a study of T cells in localized non-small cell lung cancer. TCRdb's table, derived via immunoSEQ multiplex PCR, lists solely in-frame clones and lacks some. The repertoire has some 71,000 clones, 80% to 90% of them found once; the top ten carry 13%. The sequenced sample was peripheral blood, obtained before any cancer treatment. The receptors were gathered from a female donor older than 55 with stage I lung adenocarcinoma.

This chain links TRBV5-1 with TRBJ2-3, with D perhaps being TRBD1 or TRBD2 (6 bases each). Trimming shortened V by 4 bases and J by 3 bases, and 18 bases separated the two germline ends. The germline V gene encodes CDR1 SGHRS and CDR2 YFSETQ. The CDR3 has 16 residues. The chain's CDR3 is CASSPLRGVQTDTQYF. In DNA, the CDR3 is TGCGCCAGCAGCCCCTTAAGGGGGGTACAAACAGATACGCAGTATTTT.

V gene TRBV7-3 combines with J gene TRBJ1-1; D remains ambiguous. This CDR3 has 11 residues. Looked up from germline, CDR1 is SGHTA and CDR2 is FQGTGA. V shed 3 bases and J shed 3 bases, with 2 bases lying between them. The CDR3 sequence is CASSLDTEAFF. CDR3 DNA: TGTGCCAGCAGCTTGGACACTGAAGCTTTCTTT.

J is TRBJ1-3 and V is TRBV9, with D hard to call. The CDR3 loop spans 15 amino acids. Germline CDR1 SGDLS, CDR2 YYNGEE. The V end was cut by 0 bases, the J end by 6 bases, with 13 bases between. The CDR3 loop is CASSVDIRVENTIYF. The CDR3 bases are TGTGCCAGCAGCGTAGACATCCGTGTTGAAAACACCATATATTTT.

In this sample, this clone turned up a few times. The gene calls are TRBV7-3 and TRBJ1-6, with a tentative D call TRBD1 (6 bases). Looked up from germline, CDR1 is SGHTA and CDR2 is FQGTGA. Trimming shortened V by 1 base and J by 7 bases, and 23 bases separated the two germline ends. The CDR3 has 19 amino acids. CDR3: CASSLMPVGHGDANSPLHF. The CDR3 DNA is TGTGCCAGCAGCTTAATGCCGGTGGGACACGGAGATGCCAATTCACCCCTCCACTTT.

The gene calls are TRBV18 and TRBJ1-5, with D uncertain. Germline V CDR1 and CDR2: KGHSH, LQKENI. The V gene lost 3 bases and the J gene lost 0 bases, with 9 bases spanning the gap. The CDR3 contains 15 residues. The CDR3 is CASSPRQDSNQPQHF. The CDR3 bases are TGTGCCAGCTCACCCCGGCAGGATAGCAATCAGCCCCAGCATTTT.

The rearrangement joins TRBV28 to TRBJ1-4; possible D gene TRBD1, 5 bases. Trimming left V 2 bases short and J 2 bases short, with 9 bases between. The CDR3 extends over 15 amino acids. Germline loops: CDR1 MDHEN, CDR2 SYDVKM. CDR3 bases: TGTGCCAGCAGTTTACGGTACAGGACTAATGAAAAACTGTTTTTT. Translated: CASSLRYRTNEKLFF.

The chain carries TRBV14 and TRBJ2-7, with D maybe TRBD1 (7 bases). V was pared by 3 bases and J by 6 bases, with 12 bases between. Germline CDR1 and CDR2: SGHDN and FVKESK. The CDR3 has 13 residues. The CDR3 nucleotides read TGTGCCAGCAGCCAGGGGACAGCGGGCGAGCAGTACTTC. Translation: CASSQGTAGEQYF.

The gene calls are TRBV23-1 and TRBJ1-5; D is uncertain. TRBV23-1 is known as an ORF, though its function is uncertain. V gave up 4 bases and J gave up 0 bases, with 13 bases separating them. The CDR3 totals 16 residues. The CDR3 nucleotides read TGCGCCAGCAGTCCCCGGGGAGGCCTTAGCAATCAGCCCCAGCATTTT. Encoded protein: CASSPRGGLSNQPQHF.

V and J are TRBV10-1 and TRBJ2-3; D not resolved. Germline V gene sequence: CDR1 WNHNN, CDR2 SYGVQD (reference sequence). V was cut by 4 bases and J by 0 bases, with 8 bases left in between. The length of the CDR3 is 14 residues. The CDR3 nucleotides are TGCGCCAGCAGTGCTGCAACTAGCACAGATACGCAGTATTTT. This translates into CASSAATSTDTQYF.

J is TRBJ1-1 and V is TRBV6-5; D uncertain. The germline gives CDR1 MNHEY, CDR2 SVGAGI. V was trimmed by 4 bases and J by 3 bases, leaving 6 bases between them. CDR3 length equals 12 residues. The CDR3 here is CASSSGYTEAFF. The DNA of the CDR3 is TGTGCCAGCAGTTCCGGGTACACTGAAGCTTTCTTT.

The rearrangement uses TRBV10-2 and TRBJ1-1; D unclear. Deletions cut 6 bases from V and 1 base from J, with 9 bases between. This CDR3 spans 13 amino acids. CDR1 is WSHSY and CDR2 is SAAADI in the germline V gene. The CDR3 protein is CASSGTRNTEAFF. CDR3 sequence (DNA): TGCGCCAGCAGCGGAACACGGAACACTGAAGCTTTCTTT.

This rearrangement joins TRBV7-8 to TRBJ2-3; a weak D match, TRBD1 (5 bases). Between the trimmed V and J ends, which lost 11 bases and 4 bases, there was a span of 10 bases. The length of the CDR3 is 11 residues. Germline values: CDR1 SGHVS, CDR2 FQNEAQ. This CDR3 reads CALGPPDTQYF. In DNA form, the CDR3 reads TGTGCCCTGGGGCCCCCAGATACGCAGTATTTT.

This clone was recorded once. The chain employs TRBV4-1 and TRBJ2-5; TRBD2 matches at 7 bases. The ends lost 1 base at V and 4 bases at J; junction bases unmatched: 6. The CDR3 sequence is 15 residues long. Germline values: CDR1 MGHRA, CDR2 YSYEKL. DNA of the CDR3: TGCGCCAGCAGCCAAGGAGGCGGGGGTGTAGAGACCCAGTACTTC. It encodes CASSQGGGGVETQYF.

The V call is TRBV4-1, the J call TRBJ2-1; unclear D gene. In germline, CDR1 is MGHRA, CDR2 YSYEKL. This CDR3 has 15 residues. V was shortened by 0 bases and J by 13 bases, with 19 bases between the two germline ends. In DNA form, the CDR3 reads TGCGCCAGCAGCCAAGACGGGTATGTCGCAGGTGCCCAGTTCTTC. It encodes CASSQDGYVAGAQFF.

This clone has just a few counts. The chain combines TRBV30 with TRBJ2-1, with TRBD2 identical over 11 bases. V lost 4 bases to trimming and J lost 6 bases; unmatched junction nucleotides: 5. CDR1 and CDR2 (germline): GTSNPN, SVGIG (reference sequence). CDR3 length: 14 amino acids. This CDR3 reads CAWTPLAGGNEQFF. The CDR3 nucleotides read TGTGCCTGGACCCCCCTAGCGGGAGGCAATGAGCAGTTCTTC.

This clone was recorded a few times. The V call is TRBV29-1, the J call TRBJ2-5, with 9 bases aligning to TRBD2. The CDR3 is 15 residues long. CDR1 and CDR2 from the germline V gene are SQVTM and ANQGSEA. J lost 3 bases, V lost 3 bases, and 8 bases had no gene match. CDR3 in amino acids: CSVDRFGGGEETQYF. In DNA, the CDR3 is TGCAGCGTTGATAGGTTCGGCGGGGGGGAAGAGACCCAGTACTTC.

V gene TRBV6-6 combines with J gene TRBJ2-2, with D perhaps matching TRBD2 (5 bases). With 6 bases removed from V and 1 base from J, the gap between germline ends came to 12 bases. CDR1 is MNHNY and CDR2 is SVGAGI in the germline V gene (reference sequence). This CDR3 spans 15 amino acids. CDR3 coding DNA: TGTGCCAGCAGCTATGGTCGGGGGAACACCGGGGAGCTGTTTTTT. Its protein is CASSYGRGNTGELFF.

The chain couples TRBV6-6 to TRBJ1-1; tentatively, D is TRBD1 (5 bases). CDR3 length: 15 amino acids. Trimming pared 2 bases from V and 3 bases from J, leaving 13 bases between. Germline V gives CDR1 MNHNY, CDR2 SVGAGI (reference sequence). CDR3 coding DNA: TGTGCCAGCAGTTACGGGCCGGGGGTGGACACTGAAGCTTTCTTT. This gives the protein CASSYGPGVDTEAFF.